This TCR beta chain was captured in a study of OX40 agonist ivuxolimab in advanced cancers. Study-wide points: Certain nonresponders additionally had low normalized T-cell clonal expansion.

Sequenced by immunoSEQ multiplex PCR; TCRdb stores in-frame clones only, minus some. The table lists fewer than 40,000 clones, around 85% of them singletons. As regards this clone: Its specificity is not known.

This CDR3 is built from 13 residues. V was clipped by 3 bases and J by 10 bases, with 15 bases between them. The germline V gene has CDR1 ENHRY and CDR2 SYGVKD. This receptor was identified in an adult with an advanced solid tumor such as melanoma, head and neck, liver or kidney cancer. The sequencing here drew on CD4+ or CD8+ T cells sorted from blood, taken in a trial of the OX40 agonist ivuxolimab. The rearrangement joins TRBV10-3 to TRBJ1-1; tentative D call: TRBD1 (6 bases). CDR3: CAISDLQGGGAFF. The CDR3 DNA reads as TGTGCCATCAGTGACTTACAGGGTGGAGGAGCTTTCTTT.